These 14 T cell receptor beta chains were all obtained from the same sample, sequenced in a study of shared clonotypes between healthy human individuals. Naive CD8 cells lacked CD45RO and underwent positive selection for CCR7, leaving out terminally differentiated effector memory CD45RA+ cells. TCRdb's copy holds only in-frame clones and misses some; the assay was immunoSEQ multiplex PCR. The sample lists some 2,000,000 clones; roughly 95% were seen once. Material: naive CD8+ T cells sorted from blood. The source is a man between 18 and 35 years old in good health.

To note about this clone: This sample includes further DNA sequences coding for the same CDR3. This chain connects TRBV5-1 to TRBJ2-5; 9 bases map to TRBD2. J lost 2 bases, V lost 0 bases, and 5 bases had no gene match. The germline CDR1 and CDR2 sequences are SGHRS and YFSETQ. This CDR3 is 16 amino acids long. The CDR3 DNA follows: TGCGCCAGCAGCTTGGGGCTAGCGGGATTGCAAGAGACCCAGTACTTC. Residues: CASSLGLAGLQETQYF.

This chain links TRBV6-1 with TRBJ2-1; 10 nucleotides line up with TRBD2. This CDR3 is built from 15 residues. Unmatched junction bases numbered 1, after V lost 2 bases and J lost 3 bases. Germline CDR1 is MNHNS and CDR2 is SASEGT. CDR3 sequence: CASSELAGVYNEQFF. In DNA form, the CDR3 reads TGTGCCAGCAGTGAACTAGCGGGGGTCTACAATGAGCAGTTCTTC.

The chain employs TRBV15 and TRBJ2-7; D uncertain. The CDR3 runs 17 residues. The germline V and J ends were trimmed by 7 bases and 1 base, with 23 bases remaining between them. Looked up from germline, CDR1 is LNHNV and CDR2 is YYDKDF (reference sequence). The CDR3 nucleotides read TGTGCCACCACGGTCGGACGGGCCACTTTAGGGTCCTACGAGCAGTACTTC. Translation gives CATTVGRATLGSYEQYF.

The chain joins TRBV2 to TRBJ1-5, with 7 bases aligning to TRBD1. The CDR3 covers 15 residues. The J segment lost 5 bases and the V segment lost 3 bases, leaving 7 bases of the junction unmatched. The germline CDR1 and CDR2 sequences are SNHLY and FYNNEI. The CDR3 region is CASSDGGTDDQPQHF. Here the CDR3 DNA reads TGTGCCAGCAGTGACGGCGGGACAGATGATCAGCCCCAGCATTTT.

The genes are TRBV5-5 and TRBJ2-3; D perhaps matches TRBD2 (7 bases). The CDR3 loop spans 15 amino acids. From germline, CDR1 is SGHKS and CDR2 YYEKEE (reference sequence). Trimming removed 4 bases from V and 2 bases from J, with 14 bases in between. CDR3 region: CASSIRGANTDTQYF. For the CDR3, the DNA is TGTGCCAGCAGCATTCGGGGGGCTAACACAGATACGCAGTATTTT. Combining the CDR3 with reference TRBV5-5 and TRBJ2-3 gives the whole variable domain DAGVTQSPTHLIKTRGQQVTLRCSPISGHKSVSWYQQVLGQGPQFIFQYYEKEERGRGNFPDRFSARQFPNYSSELNVNALLLGDSALYLCASSIRGANTDTQYFGPGTRLTVL.

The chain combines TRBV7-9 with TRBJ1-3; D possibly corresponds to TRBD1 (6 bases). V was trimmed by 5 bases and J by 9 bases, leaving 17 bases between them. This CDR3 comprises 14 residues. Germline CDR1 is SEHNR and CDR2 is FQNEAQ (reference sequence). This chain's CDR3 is CASSVGTPPRTIYF. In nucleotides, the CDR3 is TGTGCCAGCAGCGTAGGGACACCGCCTCGCACCATATATTTT.

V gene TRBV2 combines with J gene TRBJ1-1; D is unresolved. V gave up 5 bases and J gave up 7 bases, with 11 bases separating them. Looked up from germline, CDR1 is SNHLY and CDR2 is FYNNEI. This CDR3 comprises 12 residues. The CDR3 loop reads CASSWQTHEAFF. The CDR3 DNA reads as TGTGCCAGCAGTTGGCAAACGCATGAAGCTTTCTTT.

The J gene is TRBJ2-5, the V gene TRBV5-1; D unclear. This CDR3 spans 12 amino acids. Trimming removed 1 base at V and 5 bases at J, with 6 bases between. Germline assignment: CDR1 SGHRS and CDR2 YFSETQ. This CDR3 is CASSLNLETQYF. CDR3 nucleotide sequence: TGCGCCAGCAGCTTGAATCTGGAGACCCAGTACTTC.

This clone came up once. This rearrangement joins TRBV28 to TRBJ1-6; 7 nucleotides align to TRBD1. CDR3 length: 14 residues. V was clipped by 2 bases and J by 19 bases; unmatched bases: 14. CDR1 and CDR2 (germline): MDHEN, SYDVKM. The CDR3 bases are TGTGCCAGCAGTTTACAAGTTGAAGGGGGACAGCGACACTTT. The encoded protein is CASSLQVEGGQRHF.

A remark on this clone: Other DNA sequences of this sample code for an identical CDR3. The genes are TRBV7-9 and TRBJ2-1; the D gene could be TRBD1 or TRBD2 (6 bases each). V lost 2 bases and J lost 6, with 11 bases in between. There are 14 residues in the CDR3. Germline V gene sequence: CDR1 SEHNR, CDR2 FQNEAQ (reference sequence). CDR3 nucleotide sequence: TGTGCCAGCAGCTTAACTGGAGGGGGCAATGAGCAGTTCTTC. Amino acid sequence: CASSLTGGGNEQFF.

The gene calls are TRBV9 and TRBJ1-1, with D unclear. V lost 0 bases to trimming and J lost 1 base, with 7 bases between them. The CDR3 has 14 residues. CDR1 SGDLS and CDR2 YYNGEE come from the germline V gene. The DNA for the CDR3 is TGTGCCAGCAGCGTAGAGTCAGGGAACACTGAAGCTTTCTTT. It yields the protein CASSVESGNTEAFF. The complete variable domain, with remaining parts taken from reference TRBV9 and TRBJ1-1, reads DSGVTQTPKHLITATGQRVTLRCSPRSGDLSVYWYQQSLDQGLQFLIQYYNGEERAKGNILERFSAQQFPDLHSELNLSSLELGDSALYFCASSVESGNTEAFFGQGTRLTVV.

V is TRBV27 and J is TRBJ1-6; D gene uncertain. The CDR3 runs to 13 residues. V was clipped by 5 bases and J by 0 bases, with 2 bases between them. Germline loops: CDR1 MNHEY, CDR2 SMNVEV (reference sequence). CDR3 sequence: CASSPSYNSPLHF. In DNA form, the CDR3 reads TGTGCCAGCAGTCCCTCCTATAATTCACCCCTCCACTTT.

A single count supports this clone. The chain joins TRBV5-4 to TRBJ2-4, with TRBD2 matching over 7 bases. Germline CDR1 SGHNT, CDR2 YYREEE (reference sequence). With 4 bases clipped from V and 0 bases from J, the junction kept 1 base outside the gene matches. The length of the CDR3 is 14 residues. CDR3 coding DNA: TGTGCCAGCAGCATAGCGGGAGCCAAAAACATTCAGTACTTC. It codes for CASSIAGAKNIQYF. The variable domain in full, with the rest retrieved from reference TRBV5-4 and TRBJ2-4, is ETGVTQSPTHLIKTRGQQVTLRCSSQSGHNTVSWYQQALGQGPQFIFQYYREEENGRGNFPPRFSGLQFPNYSSELNVNALELDDSALYLCASSIAGAKNIQYFGAGTRLSVL.

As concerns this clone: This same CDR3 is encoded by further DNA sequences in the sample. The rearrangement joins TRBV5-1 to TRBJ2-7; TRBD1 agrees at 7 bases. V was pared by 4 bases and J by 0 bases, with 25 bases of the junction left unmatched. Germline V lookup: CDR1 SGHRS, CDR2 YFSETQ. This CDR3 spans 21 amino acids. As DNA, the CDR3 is TGCGCCAGCAGCGGCCTGATTTTGTGGGACAGCAAAAAAGATTACTCCTACGAGCAGTACTTC. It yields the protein CASSGLILWDSKKDYSYEQYF.